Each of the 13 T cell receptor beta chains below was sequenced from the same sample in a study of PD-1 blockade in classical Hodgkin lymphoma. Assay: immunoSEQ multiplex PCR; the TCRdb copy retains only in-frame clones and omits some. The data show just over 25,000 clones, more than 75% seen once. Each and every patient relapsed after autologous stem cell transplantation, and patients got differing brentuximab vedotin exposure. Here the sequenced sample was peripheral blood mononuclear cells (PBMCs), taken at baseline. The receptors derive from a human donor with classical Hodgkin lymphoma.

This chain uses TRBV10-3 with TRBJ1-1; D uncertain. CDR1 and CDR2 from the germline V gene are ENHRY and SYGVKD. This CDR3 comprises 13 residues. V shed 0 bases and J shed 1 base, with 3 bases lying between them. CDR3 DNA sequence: TGTGCCATCAGTGAGTCGGGGAACACTGAAGCTTTCTTT. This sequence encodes CAISESGNTEAFF.

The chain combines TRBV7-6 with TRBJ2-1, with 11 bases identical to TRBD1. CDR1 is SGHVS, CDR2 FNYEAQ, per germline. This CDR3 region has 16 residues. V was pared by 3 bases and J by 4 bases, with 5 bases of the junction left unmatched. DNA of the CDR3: TGTGCCAGCAGCTTCCCCGGGACAGGGGGATACAATGAGCAGTTCTTC. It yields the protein CASSFPGTGGYNEQFF.

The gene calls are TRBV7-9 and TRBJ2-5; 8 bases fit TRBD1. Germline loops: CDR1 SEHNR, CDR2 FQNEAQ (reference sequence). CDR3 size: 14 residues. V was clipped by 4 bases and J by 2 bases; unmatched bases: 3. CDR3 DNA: TGTGCCAGCAGCTCCAGGACAGGGCAAGAGACCCAGTACTTC. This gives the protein CASSSRTGQETQYF.

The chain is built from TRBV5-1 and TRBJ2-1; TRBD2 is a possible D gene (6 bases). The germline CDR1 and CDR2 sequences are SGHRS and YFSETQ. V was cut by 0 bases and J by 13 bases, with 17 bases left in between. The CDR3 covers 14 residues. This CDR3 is CASSLGGSGGTQFF. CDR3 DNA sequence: TGCGCCAGCAGCTTGGGGGGGAGTGGAGGGACTCAGTTCTTC.

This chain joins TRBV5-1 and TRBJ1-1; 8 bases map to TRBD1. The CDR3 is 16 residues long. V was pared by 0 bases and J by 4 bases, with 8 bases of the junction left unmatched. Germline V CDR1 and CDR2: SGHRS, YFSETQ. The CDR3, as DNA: TGCGCCAGCAGCTTGGAGGCAGGGGGCTTTGTCACTGAAGCTTTCTTT. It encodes CASSLEAGGFVTEAFF.

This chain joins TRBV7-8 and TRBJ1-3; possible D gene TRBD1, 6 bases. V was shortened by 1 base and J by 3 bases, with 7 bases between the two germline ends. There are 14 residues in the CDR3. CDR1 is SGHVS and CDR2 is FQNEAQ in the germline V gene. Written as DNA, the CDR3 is TGTGCCAGCAGCTTAGACAGGGTTGGAAACACCATATATTTT. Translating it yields CASSLDRVGNTIYF.

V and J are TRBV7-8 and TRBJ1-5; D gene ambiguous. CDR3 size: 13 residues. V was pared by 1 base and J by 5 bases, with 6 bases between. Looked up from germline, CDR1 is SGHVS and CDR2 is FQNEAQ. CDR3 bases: TGTGCCAGCAGCTTAGTGCGTGATCAGCCCCAGCATTTT. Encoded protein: CASSLVRDQPQHF.

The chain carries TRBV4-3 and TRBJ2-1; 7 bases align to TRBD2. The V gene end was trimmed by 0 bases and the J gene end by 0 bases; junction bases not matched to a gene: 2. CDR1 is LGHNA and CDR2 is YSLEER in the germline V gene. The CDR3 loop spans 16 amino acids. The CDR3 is CASSQESSGSYNEQFF. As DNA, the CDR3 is TGCGCCAGCAGCCAAGAGTCTAGCGGCTCCTACAATGAGCAGTTCTTC.

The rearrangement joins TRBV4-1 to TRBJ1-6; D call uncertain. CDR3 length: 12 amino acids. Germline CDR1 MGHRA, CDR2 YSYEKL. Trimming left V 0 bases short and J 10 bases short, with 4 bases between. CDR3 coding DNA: TGCGCCAGCAGCCAAGATCCCTCACCCCTCCACTTT. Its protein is CASSQDPSPLHF.

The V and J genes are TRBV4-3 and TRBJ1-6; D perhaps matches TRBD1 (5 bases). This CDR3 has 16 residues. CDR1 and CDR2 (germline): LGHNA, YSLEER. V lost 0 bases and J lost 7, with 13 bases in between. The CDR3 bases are TGCGCCAGCAGCCAAGAGGCAGGGAGCCCGAATTCACCCCTCCACTTT. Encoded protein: CASSQEAGSPNSPLHF.

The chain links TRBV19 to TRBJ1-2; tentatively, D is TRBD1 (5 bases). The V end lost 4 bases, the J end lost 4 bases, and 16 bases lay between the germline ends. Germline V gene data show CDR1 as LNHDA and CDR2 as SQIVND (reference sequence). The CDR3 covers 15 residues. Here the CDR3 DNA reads TGTGCCAGTAGTACGACAGACACGCGAATCTATGGCTACACCTTC. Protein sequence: CASSTTDTRIYGYTF.

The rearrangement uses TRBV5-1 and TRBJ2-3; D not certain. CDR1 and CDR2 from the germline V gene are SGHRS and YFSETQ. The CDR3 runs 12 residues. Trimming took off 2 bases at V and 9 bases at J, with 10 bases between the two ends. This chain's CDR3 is CASSFEAKTQYF. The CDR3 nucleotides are TGCGCCAGCAGCTTCGAGGCAAAAACGCAGTATTTT.

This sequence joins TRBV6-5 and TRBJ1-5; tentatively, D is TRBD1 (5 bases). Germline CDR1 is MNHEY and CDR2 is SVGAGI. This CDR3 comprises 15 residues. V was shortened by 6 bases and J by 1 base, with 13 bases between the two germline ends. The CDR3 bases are TGTGCCAGCAGACCCTTGGGGCAGAGCAATCAGCCCCAGCATTTT. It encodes CASRPLGQSNQPQHF.